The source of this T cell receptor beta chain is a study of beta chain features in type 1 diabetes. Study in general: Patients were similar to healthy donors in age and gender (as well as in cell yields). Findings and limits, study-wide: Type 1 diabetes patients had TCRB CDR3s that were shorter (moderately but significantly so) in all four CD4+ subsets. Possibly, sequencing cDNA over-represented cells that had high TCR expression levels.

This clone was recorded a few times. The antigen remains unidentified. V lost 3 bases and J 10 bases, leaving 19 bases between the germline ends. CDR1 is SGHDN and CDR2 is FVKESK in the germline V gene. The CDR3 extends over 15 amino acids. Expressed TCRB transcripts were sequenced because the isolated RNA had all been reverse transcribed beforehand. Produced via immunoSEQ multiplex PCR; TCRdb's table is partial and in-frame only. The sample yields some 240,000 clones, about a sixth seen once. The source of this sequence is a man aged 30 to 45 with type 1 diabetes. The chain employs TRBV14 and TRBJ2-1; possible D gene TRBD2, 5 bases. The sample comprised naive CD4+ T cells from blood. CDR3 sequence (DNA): TGTGCCAGCAGCCAGATTCTGGAACCTAGGGAGGAGCAGTTCTTC. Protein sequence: CASSQILEPREEQFF.